The source of this T cell receptor beta chain is a study of early T cells in non-severe SARS-CoV-2 infection. Study overall: Alpha and beta chains were unpaired, from unsorted whole-blood bulk RNA.

The CDR3 runs to 16 residues. V lost 0 bases and J 6 bases, leaving 14 bases between the germline ends. The germline V gene has CDR1 SGHTA and CDR2 FQGTGA. Unique molecular identifier tags were affixed to discrete cDNA molecules. One entry per CDR3 protein results from TCRdb running MiXCR on the 5' RACE reads. The sample has 66,000 or so distinct CDR3 sequences, roughly an eighth seen once; the top ten hold almost 8.5%. The chain uses TRBV7-3 and TRBJ2-2; possibly TRBD1 or TRBD2 for D (5 bases each). Source material: whole blood. The source of this sequence is an adult who was a healthcare worker with PCR-confirmed SARS-CoV-2 infection or an uninfected control (not recorded which). CDR3 residues: CASSLTGTTAAGELFF. The DNA of the CDR3 is TGTGCCAGCAGCTTAACAGGGACCACGGCGGCCGGGGAGCTGTTTTTT.